A selection of T cell receptor beta chains follows, all from one sample in a study of shared clonotypes between healthy human individuals. This table comes from immunoSEQ multiplex PCR, and its TCRdb copy is limited to in-frame clones, with some not included. The sample includes some 2.3 million clones, 93% seen only once; the top ten take approximately 0.4%. The sequenced material came from naive CD4+ T cells from PBMCs. Source of these receptors: a man younger than 30 in good health. Some clones in this sample may be carry-over from other donors' samples. CDR3s include the opening cysteine and the closing phenylalanine or tryptophan. Fields, in order: clone size, J gene, D gene, V gene, CDR3 DNA, CDR3 protein. A D gene is named only where the DNA matches it firmly. A clone size is listed for some rows: how often the clone was seen (once, few, many), or a class if it is expanded.

clone_size: .; j_call: TRBJ1-1; d_call: TRBD1; v_call: TRBV5-1; cdr3_nt: TGCGCCAGCAGCTACCGGACAGGGATGAACACTGAAGCTTTCTTT; cdr3_aa: CASSYRTGMNTEAFF
clone_size: .; j_call: TRBJ1-1; d_call: .; v_call: TRBV30; cdr3_nt: TGTGCCTGGAGTGTACGAGGTAGGGGGGGATCTGAAGCTTTCTTT; cdr3_aa: CAWSVRGRGGSEAFF
clone_size: .; j_call: TRBJ2-1; d_call: .; v_call: TRBV6-1; cdr3_nt: TGTGCCAGCAGTGAATCTCCGGGACTTGATTACAATGAGCAGTTCTTC; cdr3_aa: CASSESPGLDYNEQFF
clone_size: .; j_call: TRBJ2-7; d_call: .; v_call: TRBV5-6; cdr3_nt: TGTGCCAGCAGCGTTTCAAGGACTCCCCCTTACGAGCAGTACTTC; cdr3_aa: CASSVSRTPPYEQYF
clone_size: .; j_call: TRBJ1-1; d_call: .; v_call: TRBV5-1; cdr3_nt: TGCGCCAGCAGCTTGGGAATCCCCTTTGAAGCTTTCTTT; cdr3_aa: CASSLGIPFEAFF
clone_size: .; j_call: TRBJ1-2; d_call: .; v_call: TRBV7-2; cdr3_nt: TGTGCCAGCAGCTTAGCTGTCCGGGGCTATGGCTACACCTTC; cdr3_aa: CASSLAVRGYGYTF
clone_size: .; j_call: TRBJ1-2; d_call: .; v_call: TRBV4-1; cdr3_nt: TGCGCCAGCAGCCAAGCCGGGCGGGGAGGGGGCTACACCTTC; cdr3_aa: CASSQAGRGGGYTF
clone_size: .; j_call: TRBJ2-7; d_call: .; v_call: TRBV7-8; cdr3_nt: TGTGCCAGCAGAGAAAAGGAGGGTGAGGCCTACGAGCAGTACTTC; cdr3_aa: CASREKEGEAYEQYF
clone_size: .; j_call: TRBJ2-7; d_call: .; v_call: TRBV28; cdr3_nt: TGTGCCAGCAGTTTGGAAGGCAGAACCTACGAGCAGTACTTC; cdr3_aa: CASSLEGRTYEQYF
clone_size: .; j_call: TRBJ2-2; d_call: TRBD1; v_call: TRBV7-9; cdr3_nt: TGTGCCAGCAGCTTCGGGGACAGGAACACCGGGGAGCTGTTTTTT; cdr3_aa: CASSFGDRNTGELFF
clone_size: .; j_call: TRBJ1-2; d_call: .; v_call: TRBV5-4; cdr3_nt: TGTGCCAGCAGCTTATTCGGGCCCATCTATGGCTACACCTTC; cdr3_aa: CASSLFGPIYGYTF
clone_size: .; j_call: TRBJ2-7; d_call: TRBD1; v_call: TRBV28; cdr3_nt: TGTGCCAGCAGTAACCGGGACAGGGTGGAAGAGCAGTACTTC; cdr3_aa: CASSNRDRVEEQYF
clone_size: .; j_call: TRBJ1-5; d_call: .; v_call: TRBV18; cdr3_nt: TGTGCCAGCTCACCACAGTCGGGCAAAGATAGCAATCAGCCCCAGCATTTT; cdr3_aa: CASSPQSGKDSNQPQHF
clone_size: .; j_call: TRBJ2-3; d_call: .; v_call: TRBV6-5; cdr3_nt: TGTGCCAGCAGTTACAGGGCTAGCACAGATACGCAGTATTTT; cdr3_aa: CASSYRASTDTQYF
clone_size: once; j_call: TRBJ2-7; d_call: .; v_call: TRBV15; cdr3_nt: TGTGCCACCAGCAGAGATCTGTCCCGAGGGTACGAGCAGTACTTC; cdr3_aa: CATSRDLSRGYEQYF
clone_size: .; j_call: TRBJ2-1; d_call: .; v_call: TRBV7-9; cdr3_nt: TGTGCCAGCAGCTTAGAGGCTGTCCCGCTCTTC; cdr3_aa: CASSLEAVPLF
clone_size: few; j_call: TRBJ1-5; d_call: .; v_call: TRBV4-1; cdr3_nt: TGCGCCAGCAGCCAAGACCCATTAGTCAGTCAGCCCCAGCATTTT; cdr3_aa: CASSQDPLVSQPQHF
clone_size: .; j_call: TRBJ2-2; d_call: .; v_call: TRBV18; cdr3_nt: TGTGCCAGCTCACCACCGACACTCCAGGCGATCGGGGAGCTGTTTTTT; cdr3_aa: CASSPPTLQAIGELFF
clone_size: .; j_call: TRBJ1-5; d_call: .; v_call: TRBV12-2; cdr3_nt: TGTGCAAGTCGCTTTAACGGGCAGGGGGCGCGAATCGGCAATCAGCCCCAGCATTTT; cdr3_aa: CASRFNGQGARIGNQPQHF
clone_size: .; j_call: TRBJ2-5; d_call: .; v_call: TRBV9; cdr3_nt: TGTGCCAGCAGCCTGCGCCTTCAAGAGACCCAGTACTTC; cdr3_aa: CASSLRLQETQYF
clone_size: .; j_call: TRBJ1-3; d_call: .; v_call: TRBV19; cdr3_nt: TGTGCCAGTAGTATTGGCTTCTCTGGAAACACCATATATTTT; cdr3_aa: CASSIGFSGNTIYF
clone_size: .; j_call: TRBJ2-7; d_call: .; v_call: TRBV30; cdr3_nt: TGTGCCTGGAGTGTGATGCCAGACGAGCAGTACTTC; cdr3_aa: CAWSVMPDEQYF
clone_size: .; j_call: TRBJ2-5; d_call: .; v_call: TRBV4-1; cdr3_nt: TGCGCCAGCAGCCAAGGGCAAGGGAGCGGCCAAGAGACCCAGTACTTC; cdr3_aa: CASSQGQGSGQETQYF
clone_size: .; j_call: TRBJ1-5; d_call: .; v_call: TRBV18; cdr3_nt: TGTGCCAGCTCACCGGGAGTGGGGCCGGCGGATCAGCCCCAGCATTTT; cdr3_aa: CASSPGVGPADQPQHF
clone_size: .; j_call: TRBJ2-2; d_call: TRBD2; v_call: TRBV5-6; cdr3_nt: TGTGCCAGCAGCCAAGTGGGGCTAGCGGGAGAAACCGGGGAGCTGTTTTTT; cdr3_aa: CASSQVGLAGETGELFF
clone_size: .; j_call: TRBJ2-1; d_call: .; v_call: TRBV7-8; cdr3_nt: TGTGCCAGCAGCCAGATTGTCGGGAACCCCCACAATGAGCAGTTCTTC; cdr3_aa: CASSQIVGNPHNEQFF